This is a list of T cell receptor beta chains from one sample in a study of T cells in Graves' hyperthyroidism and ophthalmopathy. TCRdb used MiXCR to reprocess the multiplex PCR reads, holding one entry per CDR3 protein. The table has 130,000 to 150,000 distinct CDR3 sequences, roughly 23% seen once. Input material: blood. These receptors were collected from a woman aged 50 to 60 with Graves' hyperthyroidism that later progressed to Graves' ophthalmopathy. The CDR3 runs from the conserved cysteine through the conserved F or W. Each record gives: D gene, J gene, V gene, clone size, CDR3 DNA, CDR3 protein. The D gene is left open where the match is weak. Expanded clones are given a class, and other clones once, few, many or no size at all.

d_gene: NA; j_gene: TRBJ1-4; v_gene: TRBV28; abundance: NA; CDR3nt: TGTGCCAGCAGTGGCCAGGGTACGCTGATTGAACTGTTTTTT; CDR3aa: CASSGQGTLIELFF
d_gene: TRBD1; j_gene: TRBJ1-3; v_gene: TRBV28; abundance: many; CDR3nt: TGTGCCAGCAGTGAACAAGGGACAGGGGAAGGAAACACCATATATTTT; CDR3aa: CASSEQGTGEGNTIYF
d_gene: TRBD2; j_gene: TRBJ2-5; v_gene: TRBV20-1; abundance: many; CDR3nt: TGCAGTGCTAGAGGGGGACTAGCGGGAGCCGACAACGGGGAGACCCAGTACTTC; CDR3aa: CSARGGLAGADNGETQYF
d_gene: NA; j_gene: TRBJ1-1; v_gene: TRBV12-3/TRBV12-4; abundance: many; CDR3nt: TGTGCCAGCAGTCTCAGAGACAGGACTGAAGCTTTCTTT; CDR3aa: CASSLRDRTEAFF
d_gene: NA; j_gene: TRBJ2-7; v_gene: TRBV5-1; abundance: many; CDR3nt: TGCGCCAGCAGCTTGGCTTCAGTAAGTTACGAGCAGTACTTC; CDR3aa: CASSLASVSYEQYF
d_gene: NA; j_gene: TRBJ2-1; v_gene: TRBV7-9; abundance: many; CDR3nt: TGTGCCAGCAGCTCCGAGCTAAGGCGGGATGAGCAGTTCTTC; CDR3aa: CASSSELRRDEQFF
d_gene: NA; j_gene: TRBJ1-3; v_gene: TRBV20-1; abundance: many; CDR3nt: TGCAGTGCTAGAGCATCCAGCTCTGGAAACACCATATATTTT; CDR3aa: CSARASSSGNTIYF
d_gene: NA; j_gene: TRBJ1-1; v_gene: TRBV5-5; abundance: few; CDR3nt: TGTGCCAGCAGCTTGGTAGGTTCAGGGATGGCTTTCTTT; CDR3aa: CASSLVGSGMAFF
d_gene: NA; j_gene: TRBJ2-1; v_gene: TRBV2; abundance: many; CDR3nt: TGTGCCAGCACCTTGGGGCAACGATACAATGAGCAGTTCTTC; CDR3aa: CASTLGQRYNEQFF
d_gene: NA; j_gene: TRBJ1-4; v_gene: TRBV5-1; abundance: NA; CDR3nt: TGTGCCAGCAGCTTCAAATCCGGTAATGAAAAACTGTTTTTT; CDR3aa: CASSFKSGNEKLFF
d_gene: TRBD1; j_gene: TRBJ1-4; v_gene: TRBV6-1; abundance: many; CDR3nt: TGTGCCAGCAGAGGACAGGGTTGGGAAAAACTGTTTTTT; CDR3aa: CASRGQGWEKLFF
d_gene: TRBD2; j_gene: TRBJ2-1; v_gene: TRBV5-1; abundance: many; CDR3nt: TGCGCCAGCAGCTTGGCCTCCGGGACTAGCTTCAATGAGCAGTTCTTC; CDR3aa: CASSLASGTSFNEQFF
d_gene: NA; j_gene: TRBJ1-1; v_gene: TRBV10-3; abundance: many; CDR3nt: TGTGCCATCAGTGTAGACACTCTGAACACTGAAGCTTTCTTT; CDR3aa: CAISVDTLNTEAFF
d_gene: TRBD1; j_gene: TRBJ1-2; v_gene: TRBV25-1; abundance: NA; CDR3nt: TGTGCCAGCAGTCCAGGACAGGGGCTTAACTATGGCTACACCTTC; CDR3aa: CASSPGQGLNYGYTF
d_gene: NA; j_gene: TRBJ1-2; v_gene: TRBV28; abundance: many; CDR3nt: TGTGCCAGCAGTTTGTCGGCACGATATGGCTACACCTTC; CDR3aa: CASSLSARYGYTF
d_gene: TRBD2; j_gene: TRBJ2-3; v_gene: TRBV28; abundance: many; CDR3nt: TGTGCCAGCGGGACTAGCGGGACCCAAGATACGCAGTATTTT; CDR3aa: CASGTSGTQDTQYF
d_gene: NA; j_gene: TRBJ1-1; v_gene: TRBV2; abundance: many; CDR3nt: TGTGCCAGCAGTGAAGGGGGCAGTGAAGCTTTCTTT; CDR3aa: CASSEGGSEAFF
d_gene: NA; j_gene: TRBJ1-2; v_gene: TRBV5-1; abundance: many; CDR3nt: TGCGCCAGCAGCTGGGGACAAAACTATGGCTACACCTTC; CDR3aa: CASSWGQNYGYTF
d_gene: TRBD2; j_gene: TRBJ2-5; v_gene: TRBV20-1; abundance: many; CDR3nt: TGCAGTGCCGTTCCGGGACTAGCGGGAAAGGTGTACTTC; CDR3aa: CSAVPGLAGKVYF
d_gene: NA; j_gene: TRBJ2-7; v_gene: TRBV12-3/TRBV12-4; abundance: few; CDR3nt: TGTGCCAGCCAACGGGACCTAACTTACGAGCAGTACTTC; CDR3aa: CASQRDLTYEQYF
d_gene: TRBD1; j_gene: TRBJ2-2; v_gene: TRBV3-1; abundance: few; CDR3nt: TGTGCCAGCAGCCAAGTCTCACAGGGGACCGGGGAGCTGTTTTTT; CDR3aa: CASSQVSQGTGELFF
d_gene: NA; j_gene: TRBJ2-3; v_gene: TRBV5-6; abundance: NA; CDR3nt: TGTGCCAGCAGCTTGGTAGGGCAGGGGAGCACAGATACGCAGTATTTT; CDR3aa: CASSLVGQGSTDTQYF
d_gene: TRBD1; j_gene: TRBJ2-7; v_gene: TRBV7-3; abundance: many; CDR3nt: TGTGCCAGCAGCCCCACAACCGGGACAGGGGGCAACGAGCAGTACTTC; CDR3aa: CASSPTTGTGGNEQYF
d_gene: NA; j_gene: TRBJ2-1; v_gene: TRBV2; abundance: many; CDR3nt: TGTGCCAGCAGTGAAGCGTACAGGGTGGCGTTCTATGAGCAGTTCTTC; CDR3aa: CASSEAYRVAFYEQFF
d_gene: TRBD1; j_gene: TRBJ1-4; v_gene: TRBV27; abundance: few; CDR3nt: TGTGCCAGCAGTTTATACAGGGGTGTAGGTAATGAAAAACTGTTTTTT; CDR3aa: CASSLYRGVGNEKLFF
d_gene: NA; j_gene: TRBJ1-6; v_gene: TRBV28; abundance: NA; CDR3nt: TGTGCCAGCAGTTCCGGGAACATCAATTCACCCCTCCACTTT; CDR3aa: CASSSGNINSPLHF
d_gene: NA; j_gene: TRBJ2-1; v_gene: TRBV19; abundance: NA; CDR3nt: TGTGCCAGTACCCAGGGGGGGGGTTACAATGAGCAGTTCTTC; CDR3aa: CASTQGGGYNEQFF
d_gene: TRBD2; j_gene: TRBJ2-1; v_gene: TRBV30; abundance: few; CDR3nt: TGTGCCTGGAGTGTACTAGCGGGAGGAATTGGGCAGTTCTTC; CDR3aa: CAWSVLAGGIGQFF